Below are 6 T cell receptor beta chains sequenced from a single sample in a study of blood T cell repertoires in COVID-19 (dated by TCRdb to about 2020). The protocol used for the library was the immunoSEQ multiplex PCR assay. This is the immuneACCESS table as TCRdb keeps it, with only in-frame sequences that have V and J called. A part of the clones is gone; compared with another copy, unresolved V genes explain less than half, and the rest is unexplained. Across this sample there are around 370,000 clones, with more than 75% seen only once. The top ten clones comprise just under 6.5% of the sample. Material for sequencing was peripheral blood. Receptors were obtained from a woman in her forties or fifties with COVID-19, enrolled during active disease.

This clone was seen only once. The rearrangement uses TRBV12-5 and TRBJ2-1; 13 bases align to TRBD2. This CDR3 has 17 amino acids. V lost 4 bases to trimming and J lost 4 bases; unmatched junction nucleotides: 7. The V gene's germline CDR1 is LGHNT and CDR2 FRNRAP. CDR3 loop: CASGSGTSGTRYNEQFF. The CDR3 DNA sequence: TGTGCTAGTGGTTCCGGGACTAGCGGGACCAGGTACAATGAGCAGTTCTTC.

This chain joins TRBV6-5 and TRBJ2-5; TRBD2 agrees at 12 bases. This CDR3 has 15 residues. From germline, CDR1 is MNHEY and CDR2 SVGAGI. The V segment lost 7 bases and the J segment 1 base; nucleotides outside the gene matches: 4. This CDR3 is CASTLLAGGQETQYF. The CDR3 DNA is TGTGCCAGCACCTTACTAGCGGGAGGCCAAGAGACCCAGTACTTC.

The CDR3 loop reads CASSEKIGGMISDTQYF. As DNA, the CDR3 is TGTGCCAGCAGTGAAAAGATTGGAGGGATGATCTCAGATACGCAGTATTTT. The chain is built from TRBV6-1 and TRBJ2-3, with a tentative D call TRBD2 (6 bases). Germline V gene data show CDR1 as MNHNS and CDR2 as SASEGT. The CDR3 consists of 17 residues. V lost 2 bases to trimming and J lost 4 bases, with 19 bases between them.

V and J are TRBV18 and TRBJ1-1; D is possibly TRBD1 (5 bases). Trimming stripped 4 bases from V and 5 bases from J, with 11 bases between. The CDR3 loop spans 13 amino acids. Germline-derived CDR1 and CDR2 are KGHSH and LQKENI. CDR3 coding DNA: TGTGCCAGCTCACTTGACAGAGGAACTGAAGCTTTCTTT. Residues: CASSLDRGTEAFF.

The rearrangement links TRBV2 to TRBJ1-1, with D tentatively TRBD1 (5 bases). CDR1 is SNHLY, CDR2 FYNNEI, per germline. The length of the CDR3 is 14 residues. V was pared by 4 bases and J by 1 base, with 10 bases between. The CDR3 region has the DNA TGTGCCAGCAGTGGAGACAGCTCGAACACTGAAGCTTTCTTT. This sequence encodes CASSGDSSNTEAFF.

This rearrangement joins TRBV7-2 to TRBJ1-2; 10 bases match TRBD1. CDR1 is SGHTA, CDR2 FQGNSA, per germline. The CDR3 contains 16 residues. The J segment lost 2 bases and the V segment lost 1 base, leaving 4 bases of the junction unmatched. The CDR3 protein is CASSLGPGQGNYGYTF. DNA of the CDR3: TGTGCCAGCAGCTTAGGTCCGGGACAGGGGAACTATGGCTACACCTTC.